A selection of T cell receptor beta chains follows, all from one sample in a study of CD8 T cells in Susac syndrome. TCRdb reprocessed the immunoSEQ multiplex PCR reads with MiXCR, giving one entry per CDR3 protein. This table has about 210,000 distinct CDR3 sequences, 85% to 95% appearing once. The sequenced sample was CD4+ T cells from PBMCs. Receptors were obtained from a human donor with Susac syndrome. The CDR3 runs from the conserved cysteine through the conserved F or W. A D gene is named only where the DNA matches it firmly. The listing skips clone size in some rows; elsewhere it reads once, few, many or a size class.

v_call: TRBV20-1
clone_size: .
j_call: TRBJ1-2
d_call: .
cdr3_nt: TGCAGTGCTCCAAAGGGGACGGGGACTAACTATGGCTACACCTTC
cdr3_aa: CSAPKGTGTNYGYTF

v_call: TRBV20-1
clone_size: .
j_call: TRBJ1-2
d_call: .
cdr3_nt: TGCAGTGCCGGGATCGGAACAGGGAATGGCTACACCTTC
cdr3_aa: CSAGIGTGNGYTF

v_call: TRBV6-2/TRBV6-3
clone_size: .
j_call: TRBJ1-4
d_call: .
cdr3_nt: TGTGCCAGCAGTCCTGACGGAAATAATGAAAAACTGTTTTTT
cdr3_aa: CASSPDGNNEKLFF

v_call: TRBV9
clone_size: .
j_call: TRBJ1-2
d_call: .
cdr3_nt: TGTGCCAGCAGCGTAGGCGGGAGCTATGGCTACACCTTC
cdr3_aa: CASSVGGSYGYTF

v_call: TRBV29-1
clone_size: .
j_call: TRBJ1-1
d_call: .
cdr3_nt: TGCAGCGTTGAATTGGTAGGTGGGAACACTGAAGCTTTCTTT
cdr3_aa: CSVELVGGNTEAFF

v_call: TRBV6-5
clone_size: .
j_call: TRBJ1-1
d_call: .
cdr3_nt: TGTGCCAGCAGTTACTCCTCAGGACGGGGAGCTCCCCATGAAGCTTTCTTT
cdr3_aa: CASSYSSGRGAPHEAFF

v_call: TRBV9
clone_size: once
j_call: TRBJ2-7
d_call: TRBD1
cdr3_nt: TGTGCCAGCAGCCATGGGGGACAGGTCATCTACGAGCAGTACTTC
cdr3_aa: CASSHGGQVIYEQYF

v_call: TRBV7-9
clone_size: .
j_call: TRBJ2-1
d_call: TRBD1
cdr3_nt: TGTGCCAGCAGCTTAGCGACAGGGGACAATGAGCAGTTCTTC
cdr3_aa: CASSLATGDNEQFF

v_call: TRBV11-2
clone_size: .
j_call: TRBJ2-3
d_call: .
cdr3_nt: TGTGCCAGCAGCTTAGACAGGGAGACTAGCACAGATACGCAGTATTTT
cdr3_aa: CASSLDRETSTDTQYF

v_call: TRBV20-1
clone_size: .
j_call: TRBJ2-2
d_call: .
cdr3_nt: TGCAGTGCTAGCGGCCTCGTGAACACCGGGGAGCTGTTTTTT
cdr3_aa: CSASGLVNTGELFF

v_call: TRBV11-2
clone_size: .
j_call: TRBJ2-2
d_call: .
cdr3_nt: TGTGCCAGCAGCTTAGATCGCTCCACCGGGGAGCTGTTTTTT
cdr3_aa: CASSLDRSTGELFF

v_call: TRBV29-1
clone_size: .
j_call: TRBJ2-3
d_call: .
cdr3_nt: TGCAGCGTTGCCGAGGGGTCCGGCACAGATACGCAGTATTTT
cdr3_aa: CSVAEGSGTDTQYF

v_call: TRBV20-1
clone_size: .
j_call: TRBJ2-3
d_call: TRBD1
cdr3_nt: TGCAGTGCTAGAGGTGACCGTAGGACAGGGTTTGCAGATACGCAGTATTTT
cdr3_aa: CSARGDRRTGFADTQYF

v_call: TRBV29-1
clone_size: .
j_call: TRBJ1-1
d_call: .
cdr3_nt: TGCAGCGCGACAGGAGAAAACACTGAAGCTTTCTTT
cdr3_aa: CSATGENTEAFF

v_call: TRBV3-1
clone_size: .
j_call: TRBJ2-7
d_call: TRBD2
cdr3_nt: TGTGCCAGCAGCCAAGACCTAACTAGCGGGGGGAACGACGAGCAGTACTTC
cdr3_aa: CASSQDLTSGGNDEQYF

v_call: TRBV6-1
clone_size: .
j_call: TRBJ1-2
d_call: TRBD1
cdr3_nt: TGTGCCAGCAGTAAACAGGGGGCGGATGGCTACACCTTC
cdr3_aa: CASSKQGADGYTF

v_call: TRBV30
clone_size: .
j_call: TRBJ1-6
d_call: .
cdr3_nt: TGTGCCTGGAGCGGGGAGACTAATTCACCCCTCCACTTT
cdr3_aa: CAWSGETNSPLHF

v_call: TRBV9
clone_size: .
j_call: TRBJ2-3
d_call: .
cdr3_nt: TGTGCCAGCAGCGTAAGCCTAGCAGGAGATACGCAGTATTTT
cdr3_aa: CASSVSLAGDTQYF

v_call: TRBV7-3
clone_size: .
j_call: TRBJ1-2
d_call: .
cdr3_nt: TGTGCCAGCAGCCCTACCGGGACGGAGGCAACTGGCTACACCTTC
cdr3_aa: CASSPTGTEATGYTF

v_call: TRBV12-3/TRBV12-4
clone_size: .
j_call: TRBJ2-2
d_call: .
cdr3_nt: TGTGCCAGCAAAGGCGGGCTTAGCGGCGCGAACACCGGGGAGCTGTTTTTT
cdr3_aa: CASKGGLSGANTGELFF

v_call: TRBV6-2/TRBV6-3
clone_size: .
j_call: TRBJ1-1
d_call: .
cdr3_nt: TGTGCCAGCAGCCACCGCCGGGAGAACACTGAAGCTTTCTTT
cdr3_aa: CASSHRRENTEAFF

v_call: TRBV10-3
clone_size: .
j_call: TRBJ2-5
d_call: TRBD1
cdr3_nt: TGTGCCATCAGGGATGACAGGGGACCTCAAGAGACCCAGTACTTC
cdr3_aa: CAIRDDRGPQETQYF

v_call: TRBV20-1
clone_size: .
j_call: TRBJ2-3
d_call: .
cdr3_nt: TGCAGCGGACTTGAGAGGGCAGATACGCAGTATTTT
cdr3_aa: CSGLERADTQYF

v_call: TRBV6-2/TRBV6-3
clone_size: .
j_call: TRBJ2-5
d_call: .
cdr3_nt: TGTGCCAGCAGTTACGGAAAGGGAGAAGAGACCCAGTACTTC
cdr3_aa: CASSYGKGEETQYF

v_call: TRBV5-1
clone_size: .
j_call: TRBJ1-6
d_call: TRBD1
cdr3_nt: TGCGCCAGCAGCTTGGAGGGACAGTCACTTAATTCACCCCTCCACTTT
cdr3_aa: CASSLEGQSLNSPLHF

v_call: TRBV7-2
clone_size: .
j_call: TRBJ2-7
d_call: TRBD1
cdr3_nt: TGTGCCAGCAGCTTAAAAGGTCAGGGGGTTTACGAGCAGTACTTC
cdr3_aa: CASSLKGQGVYEQYF

v_call: TRBV7-2
clone_size: .
j_call: TRBJ1-1
d_call: .
cdr3_nt: TGTGCCAGCAGCGTTGGAGGCAGTTGGGGGAACACTGAAGCTTTCTTT
cdr3_aa: CASSVGGSWGNTEAFF

v_call: TRBV30
clone_size: .
j_call: TRBJ1-2
d_call: .
cdr3_nt: TGTGCCTGGAGTGTATTTATTCCCTATGGCTACACCTTC
cdr3_aa: CAWSVFIPYGYTF

v_call: TRBV30
clone_size: .
j_call: TRBJ2-5
d_call: .
cdr3_nt: TGTGCCTGGACGCGGGGTGATCAAGAGACCCAGTACTTC
cdr3_aa: CAWTRGDQETQYF